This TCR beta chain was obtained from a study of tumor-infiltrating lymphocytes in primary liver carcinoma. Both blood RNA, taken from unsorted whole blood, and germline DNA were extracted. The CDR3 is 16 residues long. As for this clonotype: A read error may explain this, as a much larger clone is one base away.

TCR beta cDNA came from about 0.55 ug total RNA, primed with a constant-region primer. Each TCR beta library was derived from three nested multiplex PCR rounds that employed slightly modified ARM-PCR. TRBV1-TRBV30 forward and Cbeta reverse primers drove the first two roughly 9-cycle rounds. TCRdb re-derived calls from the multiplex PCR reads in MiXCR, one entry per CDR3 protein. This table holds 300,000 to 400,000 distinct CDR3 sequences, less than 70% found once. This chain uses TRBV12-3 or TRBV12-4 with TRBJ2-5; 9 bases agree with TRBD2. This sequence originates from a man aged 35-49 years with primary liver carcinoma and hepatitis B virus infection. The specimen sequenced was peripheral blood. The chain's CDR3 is CAGSKTSGTNQETQYF. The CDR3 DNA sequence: TGTGCCGGCAGCAAGACTAGCGGTACGAACCAAGAGACCCAGTACTTC.